This record looks at one T cell receptor (beta chain) sequence and its context. The antigen remains unidentified. Generated by immunoSEQ multiplex PCR, the TCRdb table keeps only in-frame clones and is missing some. The repertoire has approximately 2.5 million clones, 90% to 95% of them found once; the top ten carry about 0.13%. The data are from a study of shared clonotypes between healthy human individuals. Study as a whole: The cohort comprised a couple of women and three men. Their ages spanned 18 to 49 years.

The study's findings and limits: Few donors restricted represented genetic and exposure-history diversity.

The CDR3 consists of 15 residues. Germline assignment: CDR1 MNHNY and CDR2 SVGAGI (reference sequence). V was shortened by 4 bases and J by 2 bases, with 13 bases between the two germline ends. This sequence joins TRBV6-6 and TRBJ2-3, with a weak D call TRBD1 (6 bases). Sample: naive CD4+ T cells sorted from blood. Specified subset: CD45RA+ positively selected. The clonotype originates from a man aged 18 to 30 in good health. CDR3 coding DNA: TGTGCCAGCAGTTCTCAAGGGGGAAACACAGATACGCAGTATTTT. Translating gives CASSSQGGNTDTQYF.